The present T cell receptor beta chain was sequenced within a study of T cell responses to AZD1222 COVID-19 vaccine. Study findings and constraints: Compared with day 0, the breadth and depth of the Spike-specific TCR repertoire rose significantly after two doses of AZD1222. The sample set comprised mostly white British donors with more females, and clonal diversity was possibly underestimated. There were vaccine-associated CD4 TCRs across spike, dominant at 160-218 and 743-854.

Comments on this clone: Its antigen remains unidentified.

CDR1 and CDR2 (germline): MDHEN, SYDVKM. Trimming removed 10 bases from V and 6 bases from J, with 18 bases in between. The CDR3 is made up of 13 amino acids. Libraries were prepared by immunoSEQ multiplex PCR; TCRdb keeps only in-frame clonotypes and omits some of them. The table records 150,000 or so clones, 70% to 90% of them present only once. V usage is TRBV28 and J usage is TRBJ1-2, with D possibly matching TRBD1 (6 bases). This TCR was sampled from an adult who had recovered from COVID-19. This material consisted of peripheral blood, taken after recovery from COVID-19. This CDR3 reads CATTGAGRNGYTF. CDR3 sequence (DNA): TGTGCCACCACGGGGGCAGGAAGGAATGGCTACACCTTC.